The table lists the clone carrying this T cell receptor (beta chain) with a few counts. Its cognate antigen is unknown. This sample was taken from a study of vaccination and CD4 T cells after COVID-19. Study in general: Convalescent persons amounted to six males plus four females, two of whom were Hispanic. Post-COVID sampling occurred a median 101 days after diagnosis (range 35 to 161).

Cultured CD4+ T-cell DNA underwent Oncomine TCR Beta short-read sequencing. Each CDR3 protein is one row after TCRdb ran MiXCR on the PCR reads. The sample yields approximately 25,000 distinct CDR3 sequences, about half seen once. Broader study findings: No early post-infection timepoints were studied, and convalescent patients studied were relatively few.

Germline CDR1 reads LNHDA; CDR2 reads SQIVND (reference sequence). V shed 1 base and J shed 2 bases, with 8 bases lying between them. The CDR3 has 14 amino acids. The treatment here: approximately nine-day PBMC culture with coronavirus spike peptide pools or control peptides (ViraFEST assay). ViraFEST grew antigen-specific T cells using peptide pools, then sequenced TCRs. The sample taken for sequencing was CD4+ T cells from blood, cultured in vitro. J is TRBJ2-5 and V is TRBV19; D not resolved. The source of this sequence is a human donor who had recovered from COVID-19. The CDR3 DNA reads TGTGCCAGTAGTATAGCACTGGAGCAAGAGACCCAGTACTTC. As protein: CASSIALEQETQYF.